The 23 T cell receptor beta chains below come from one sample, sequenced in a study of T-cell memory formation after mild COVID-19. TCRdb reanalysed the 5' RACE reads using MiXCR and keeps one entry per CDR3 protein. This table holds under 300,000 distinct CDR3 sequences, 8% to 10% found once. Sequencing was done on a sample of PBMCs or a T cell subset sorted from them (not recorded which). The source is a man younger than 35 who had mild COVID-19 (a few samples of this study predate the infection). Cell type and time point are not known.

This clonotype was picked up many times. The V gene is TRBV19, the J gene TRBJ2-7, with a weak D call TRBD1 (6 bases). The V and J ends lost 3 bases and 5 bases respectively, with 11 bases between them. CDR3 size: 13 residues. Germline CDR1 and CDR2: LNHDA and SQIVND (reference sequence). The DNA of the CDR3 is TGTGCCAGTAGTATTTCTTCAGGGGACGAGCAGTACGTC. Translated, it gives CASSISSGDEQYV.

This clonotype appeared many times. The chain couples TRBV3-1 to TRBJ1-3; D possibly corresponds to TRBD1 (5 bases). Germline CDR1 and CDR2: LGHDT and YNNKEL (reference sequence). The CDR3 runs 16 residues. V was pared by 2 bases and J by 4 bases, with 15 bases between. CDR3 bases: TGTGCCAGCAGCCAAACTTCGGGGCTGTCCGGAAACACCATATATTTT. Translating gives CASSQTSGLSGNTIYF.

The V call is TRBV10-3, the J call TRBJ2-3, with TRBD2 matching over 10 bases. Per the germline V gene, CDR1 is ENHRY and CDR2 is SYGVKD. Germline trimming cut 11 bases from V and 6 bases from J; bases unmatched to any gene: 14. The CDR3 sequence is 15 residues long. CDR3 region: CASTEGSGGSDTQYF. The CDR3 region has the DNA TGTGCCTCCACGGAGGGTAGCGGGGGGTCGGATACGCAGTATTTT.

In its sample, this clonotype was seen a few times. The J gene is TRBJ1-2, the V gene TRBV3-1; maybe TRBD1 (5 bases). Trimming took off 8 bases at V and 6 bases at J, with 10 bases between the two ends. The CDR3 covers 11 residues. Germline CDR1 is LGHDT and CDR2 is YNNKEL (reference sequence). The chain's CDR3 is CASFGGDGYTF. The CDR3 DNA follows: TGTGCCAGCTTCGGGGGGGATGGCTACACCTTC.

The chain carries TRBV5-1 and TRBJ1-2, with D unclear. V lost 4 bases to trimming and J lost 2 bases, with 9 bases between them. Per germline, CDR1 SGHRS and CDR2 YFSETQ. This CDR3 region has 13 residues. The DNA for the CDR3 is TGCGCCAGCAGCAGGGCCGGGAACTATGGCTACACCTTC. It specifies CASSRAGNYGYTF.

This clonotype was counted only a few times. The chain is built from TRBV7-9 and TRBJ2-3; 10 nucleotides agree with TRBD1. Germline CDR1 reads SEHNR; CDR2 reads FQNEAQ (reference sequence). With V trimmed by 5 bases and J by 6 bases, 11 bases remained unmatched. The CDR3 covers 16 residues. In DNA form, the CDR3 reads TGTGCCAGCAGCCCACGGACAGGGGGGAGTCCGGATACGCAGTATTTT. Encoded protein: CASSPRTGGSPDTQYF.

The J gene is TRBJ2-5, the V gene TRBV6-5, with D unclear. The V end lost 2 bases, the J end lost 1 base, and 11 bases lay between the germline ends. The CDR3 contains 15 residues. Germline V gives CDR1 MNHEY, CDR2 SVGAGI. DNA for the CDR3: TGTGCCAGCAGTTACAGCGCAGGCCCCCAAGAGACCCAGTACTTC. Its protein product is CASSYSAGPQETQYF.

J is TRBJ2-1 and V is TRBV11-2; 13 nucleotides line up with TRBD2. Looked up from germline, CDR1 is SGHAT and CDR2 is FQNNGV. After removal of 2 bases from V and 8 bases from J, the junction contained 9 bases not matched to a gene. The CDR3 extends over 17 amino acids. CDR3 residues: CASSLTGLAGVLDEQFF. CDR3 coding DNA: TGTGCCAGCAGCTTAACAGGACTAGCGGGGGTTTTGGATGAGCAGTTCTTC.

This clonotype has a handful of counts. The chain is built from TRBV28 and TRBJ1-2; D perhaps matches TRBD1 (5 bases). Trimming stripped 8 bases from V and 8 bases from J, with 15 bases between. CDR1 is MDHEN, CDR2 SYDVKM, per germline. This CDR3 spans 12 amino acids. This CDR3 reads CASHSGGNGYTF. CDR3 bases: TGTGCCAGCCACTCCGGGGGGAACGGCTACACCTTC.

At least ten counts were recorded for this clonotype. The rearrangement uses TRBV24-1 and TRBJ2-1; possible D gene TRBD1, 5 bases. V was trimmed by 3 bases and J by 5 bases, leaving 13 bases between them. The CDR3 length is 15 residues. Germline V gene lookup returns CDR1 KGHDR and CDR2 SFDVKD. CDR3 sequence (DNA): TGTGCCACCAGTGATCCCGGACAAGGTGACAATGAGCAGTTCTTC. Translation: CATSDPGQGDNEQFF.

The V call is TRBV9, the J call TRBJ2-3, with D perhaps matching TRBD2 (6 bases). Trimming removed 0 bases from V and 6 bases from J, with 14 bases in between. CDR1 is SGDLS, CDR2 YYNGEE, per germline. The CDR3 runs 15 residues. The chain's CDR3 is CASSVGGVRGDTQYF. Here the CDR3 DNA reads TGTGCCAGCAGCGTAGGGGGGGTGAGAGGGGATACGCAGTATTTT.

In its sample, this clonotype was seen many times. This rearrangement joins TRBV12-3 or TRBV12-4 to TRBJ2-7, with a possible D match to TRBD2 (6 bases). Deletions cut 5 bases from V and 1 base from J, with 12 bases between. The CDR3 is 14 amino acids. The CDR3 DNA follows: TGTGCCAGCAGTCCGGGGGAGGAGTCCTACGAGCAGTACGTC. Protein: CASSPGEESYEQYV.

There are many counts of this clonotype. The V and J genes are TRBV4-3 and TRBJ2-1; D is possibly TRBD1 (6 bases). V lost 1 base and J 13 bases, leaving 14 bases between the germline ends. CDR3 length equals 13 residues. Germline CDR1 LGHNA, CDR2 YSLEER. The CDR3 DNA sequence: TGCGCCAGCAGCCAAGTGGGGGCTTTTGTTCAGTTCTTC. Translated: CASSQVGAFVQFF.

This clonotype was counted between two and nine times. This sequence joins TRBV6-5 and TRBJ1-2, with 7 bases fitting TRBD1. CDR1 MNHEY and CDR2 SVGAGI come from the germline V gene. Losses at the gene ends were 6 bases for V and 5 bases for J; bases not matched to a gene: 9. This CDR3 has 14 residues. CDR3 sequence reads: CASRQARGSYGYTF. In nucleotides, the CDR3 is TGTGCCAGCAGGCAGGCCAGGGGGTCATATGGCTACACCTTC.

CDR3 amino acids: CASSQGGGGHSAFF. The CDR3 DNA reads TGTGCCAGCAGCCAAGGAGGTGGGGGCCACTCGGCTTTCTTT. The V gene is TRBV4-2, the J gene TRBJ1-1; D possibly corresponds to TRBD1 (6 bases). The CDR3 has 14 amino acids. V lost 1 base, J lost 11 bases, and 17 bases lay in between. The germline CDR1 and CDR2 sequences are LGHNA and YNFKEQ.

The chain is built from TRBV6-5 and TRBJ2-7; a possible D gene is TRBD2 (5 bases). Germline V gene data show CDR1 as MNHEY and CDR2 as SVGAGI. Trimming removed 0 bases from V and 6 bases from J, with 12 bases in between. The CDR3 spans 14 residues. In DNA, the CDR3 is TGTGCCAGCAGTTACTCCGAGGGCTGGGGCGAGCAGTACTTC. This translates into CASSYSEGWGEQYF.

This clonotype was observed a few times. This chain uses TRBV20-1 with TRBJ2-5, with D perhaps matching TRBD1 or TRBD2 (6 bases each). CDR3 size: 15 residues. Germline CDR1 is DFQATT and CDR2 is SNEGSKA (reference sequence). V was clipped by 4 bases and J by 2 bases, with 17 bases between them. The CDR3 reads CSAIPPGALQETQYF. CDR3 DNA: TGCAGTGCTATCCCCCCGGGGGCATTACAAGAGACCCAGTACTTC.

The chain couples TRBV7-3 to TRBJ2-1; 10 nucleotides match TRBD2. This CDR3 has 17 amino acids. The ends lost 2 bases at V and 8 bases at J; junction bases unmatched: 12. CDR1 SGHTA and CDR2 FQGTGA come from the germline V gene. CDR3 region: CASSLRAASGGWDEQFF. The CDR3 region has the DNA TGTGCCAGCAGCTTACGGGCGGCTAGCGGGGGCTGGGATGAGCAGTTCTTC.

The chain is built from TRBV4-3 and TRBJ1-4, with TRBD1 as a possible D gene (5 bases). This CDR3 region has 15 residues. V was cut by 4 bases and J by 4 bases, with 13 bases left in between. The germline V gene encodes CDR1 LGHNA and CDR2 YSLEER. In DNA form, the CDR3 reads TGCGCCAGCAGCCCCCGGGGCCTCTATAATGAAAAACTGTTTTTT. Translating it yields CASSPRGLYNEKLFF.

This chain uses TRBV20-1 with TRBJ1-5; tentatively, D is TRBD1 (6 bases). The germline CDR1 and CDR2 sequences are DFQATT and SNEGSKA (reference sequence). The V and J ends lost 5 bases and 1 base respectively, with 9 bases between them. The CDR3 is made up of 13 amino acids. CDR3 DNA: TGCAGTGCTCGGGACAACAGCAATCAGCCCCAGCATTTT. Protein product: CSARDNSNQPQHF.

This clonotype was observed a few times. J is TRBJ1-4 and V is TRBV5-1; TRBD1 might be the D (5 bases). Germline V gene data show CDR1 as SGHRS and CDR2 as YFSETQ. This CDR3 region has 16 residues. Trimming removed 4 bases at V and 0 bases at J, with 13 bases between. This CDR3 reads CASSPFVQATNEKLFF. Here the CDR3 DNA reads TGCGCCAGCAGCCCCTTCGTACAGGCAACTAATGAAAAACTGTTTTTT. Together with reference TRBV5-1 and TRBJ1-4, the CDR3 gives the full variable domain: KAGVTQTPRYLIKTRGQQVTLSCSPISGHRSVSWYQQTPGQGLQFLFEYFSETQRNKGNFPGRFSGRQFSNSRSEMNVSTLELGDSALYLCASSPFVQATNEKLFFGSGTQLSVL.

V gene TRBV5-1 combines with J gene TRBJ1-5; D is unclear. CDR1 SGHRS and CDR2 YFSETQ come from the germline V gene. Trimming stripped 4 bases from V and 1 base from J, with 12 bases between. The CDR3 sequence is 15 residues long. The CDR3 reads CASSPWSGSNQPQHF. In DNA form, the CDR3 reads TGCGCCAGCAGCCCATGGTCGGGGAGCAATCAGCCCCAGCATTTT.

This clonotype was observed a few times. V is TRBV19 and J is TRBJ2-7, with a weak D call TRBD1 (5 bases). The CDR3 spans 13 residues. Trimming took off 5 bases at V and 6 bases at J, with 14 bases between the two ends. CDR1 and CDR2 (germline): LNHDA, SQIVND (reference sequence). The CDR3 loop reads CASSRGAQGEQYV. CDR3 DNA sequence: TGTGCCAGTAGTCGTGGGGCGCAGGGCGAGCAGTACGTC.